This TCR beta chain was identified during a study of memory CD4+ T cells and cytomegalovirus serostatus. With 1 base removed from V and 1 base from J, the gap between germline ends came to 8 bases. There are 14 residues in the CDR3. Germline assignment: CDR1 LGHNA and CDR2 YNFKEQ. Produced via immunoSEQ multiplex PCR; TCRdb's table is partial and in-frame only. The sample includes 50,000 to 60,000 clones, 82% of them seen just once. The sort gate was single viable CD3+CD4+CD8-CD45RO+ cells for memory CD4+ T cells. The chain has TRBV4-2 and TRBJ2-7; D uncertain. Input material: memory CD4+ T cells from blood. This clonotype was obtained from an adult in good health and CMV-seronegative. CDR3 loop: CASSQGPASYEQYF. The CDR3 coding sequence is TGTGCCAGCAGCCAAGGCCCAGCATCCTACGAGCAGTACTTC.